These 18 T cell receptor beta chains came from one sample sequenced in a study of T cell changes during pregnancy in multiple sclerosis. Sequencing used immunoSEQ multiplex PCR; TCRdb keeps in-frame clones, though not all of them. The repertoire holds over 80,000 clones, with around 95% as singletons. The sample here was peripheral blood, taken in the third trimester of pregnancy. These receptors originate from a female donor in good health, enrolled as a control in a pregnancy study.

The V and J genes are TRBV2 and TRBJ2-2; 13 bases map to TRBD2. J lost 8 bases, V lost 4 bases, and 4 bases had no gene match. Per the germline V gene, CDR1 is SNHLY and CDR2 is FYNNEI. The length of the CDR3 is 15 residues. DNA of the CDR3: TGTGCCAGCAGTGCCGAGGGACTAGCGGGAGGGGAGCTGTTTTTT. Amino acids: CASSAEGLAGGELFF.

The V and J genes are TRBV25-1 and TRBJ2-4; D is perhaps TRBD1 (5 bases). The V and J ends lost 3 bases and 3 bases respectively, with 18 bases between them. The V gene's germline CDR1 is MGHDK and CDR2 SYGVNS. This CDR3 has 17 amino acids. The CDR3 protein is CASSDQGQGWDKNIQYF. CDR3 DNA sequence: TGTGCCAGCAGTGACCAAGGTCAGGGCTGGGACAAAAACATTCAGTACTTC. Full variable domain (missing parts from reference TRBV25-1 and TRBJ2-4): EADIYQTPRYLVIGTGKKITLECSQTMGHDKMYWYQQDPGMELHLIHYSYGVNSTEKGDLSSESTVSRIRTEHFPLTLESARPSHTSQYLCASSDQGQGWDKNIQYFGAGTRLSVL.

The rearrangement links TRBV19 to TRBJ2-1; perhaps TRBD2 as D (5 bases). Germline loops: CDR1 LNHDA, CDR2 SQIVND (reference sequence). This CDR3 contains 15 residues. Trimming took off 0 bases at V and 11 bases at J, with 17 bases between the two ends. This CDR3 reads CASSIDLEPPGKQFF. The CDR3 DNA reads TGTGCCAGTAGTATAGATCTGGAACCACCGGGAAAGCAGTTCTTC. Based on the CDR3 plus reference TRBV19 and TRBJ2-1, the full variable domain is DGGITQSPKYLFRKEGQNVTLSCEQNLNHDAMYWYRQDPGQGLRLIYYSQIVNDFQKGDIAEGYSVSREKKESFPLTVTSAQKNPTAFYLCASSIDLEPPGKQFFGPGTRLTVL.

The chain carries TRBV5-1 and TRBJ2-7, with D tentatively TRBD1 (6 bases). The germline V gene encodes CDR1 SGHRS and CDR2 YFSETQ. V was pared by 5 bases and J by 3 bases, with 15 bases between. This CDR3 is 14 amino acids long. As DNA, the CDR3 is TGCGCCAGCAGGTCGGACAGCAAACTCTACGAGCAGTACTTC. Its protein is CASRSDSKLYEQYF.

The chain joins TRBV2 to TRBJ1-5, with D possibly TRBD1 on 6 matching bases. The CDR3 has 15 amino acids. Deletions cut 2 bases from V and 0 bases from J, with 8 bases between. Germline V gene lookup returns CDR1 SNHLY and CDR2 FYNNEI. For the CDR3, the DNA is TGTGCCAGCAGTGAACAGGGGTATAGCAATCAGCCCCAGCATTTT. This codes for CASSEQGYSNQPQHF.

In this sample, this clone turned up once. This chain joins TRBV5-1 and TRBJ2-7; 9 bases agree with TRBD2. V was clipped by 2 bases and J by 6 bases; unmatched bases: 9. The CDR3 spans 15 residues. Germline V gene lookup returns CDR1 SGHRS and CDR2 YFSETQ. As DNA, the CDR3 is TGCGCCAGCAGCTTTTCTGCGGGAGGGCCAGTCGAGCAGTACTTC. Its protein is CASSFSAGGPVEQYF.

The genes are TRBV5-1 and TRBJ2-7; 8 positions match TRBD2. Trimming at V came to 4 bases and at J to 3 bases, leaving 9 bases not matched to a gene. Per germline, CDR1 SGHRS and CDR2 YFSETQ. The CDR3 sequence is 15 residues long. CDR3 in DNA: TGCGCCAGCAGCGCCAGCGGGGGACCATACTACGAGCAGTACTTC. Translating gives CASSASGGPYYEQYF.

V and J are TRBV2 and TRBJ1-1; a possible D gene is TRBD1 (5 bases). V lost 6 bases, J lost 5 bases, and 10 bases lay in between. The CDR3 has 12 amino acids. CDR1 SNHLY and CDR2 FYNNEI come from the germline V gene. CDR3 coding DNA: TGTGCCAGCAGGGCAGGGCTGACTGAAGCTTTCTTT. Protein product: CASRAGLTEAFF.

The gene calls are TRBV19 and TRBJ1-4; the D is unclear. V gave up 6 bases and J gave up 7 bases, with 12 bases separating them. CDR1 LNHDA and CDR2 SQIVND come from the germline V gene (reference sequence). This CDR3 has 13 amino acids. This chain's CDR3 is CASSQGLGEKLFF. As DNA, the CDR3 is TGTGCCAGTAGCCAAGGACTGGGTGAAAAACTGTTTTTT.

The V gene is TRBV4-1, the J gene TRBJ1-1; D might be TRBD1 (5 bases). The CDR3 is 15 amino acids. Germline V gives CDR1 MGHRA, CDR2 YSYEKL. V was clipped by 4 bases and J by 2 bases, with 14 bases between them. The CDR3 reads CASSRPWDSNTEAFF. For the CDR3, the DNA is TGCGCCAGCAGCCGCCCTTGGGACTCAAACACTGAAGCTTTCTTT.

This chain uses TRBV5-6 with TRBJ2-5; 7 bases line up with TRBD1. Germline V gene sequence: CDR1 SGHDT, CDR2 YYEEEE. The CDR3 is made up of 14 amino acids. V gave up 3 bases and J gave up 4 bases; unmatched junction bases: 6. The CDR3 loop is CASSSGQIRETQYF. The CDR3 DNA reads as TGTGCCAGCAGCTCGGGACAGATCAGAGAGACCCAGTACTTC.

This chain joins TRBV28 and TRBJ2-5; TRBD2 aligns across 8 bases. The V segment lost 8 bases and the J segment 6 bases; nucleotides outside the gene matches: 8. The CDR3 length is 13 residues. Germline V gene sequence: CDR1 MDHEN, CDR2 SYDVKM. The CDR3 sequence is CASGAGGEKTQYF. The CDR3 coding sequence is TGTGCCAGCGGGGCGGGGGGCGAGAAGACCCAGTACTTC.

This chain links TRBV11-2 with TRBJ2-7, with D perhaps matching TRBD2 (6 bases). Trimming shortened V by 6 bases and J by 0 bases, and 12 bases separated the two germline ends. This CDR3 has 14 residues. Germline loops: CDR1 SGHAT, CDR2 FQNNGV. The CDR3 sequence is CASRQDYNSYEQYF. The CDR3 bases are TGTGCCAGCAGACAGGACTACAACTCCTACGAGCAGTACTTC.

The V call is TRBV30, the J call TRBJ1-1; no reliable D call. The CDR3 runs 15 residues. Trimming shortened V by 5 bases and J by 6 bases, and 22 bases separated the two germline ends. In germline, CDR1 is GTSNPN, CDR2 SVGIG (reference sequence). The CDR3 is CAWAPSPRESPEAFF. Written as DNA, the CDR3 is TGTGCCTGGGCCCCTTCCCCCCGGGAGTCACCTGAAGCTTTCTTT.

The genes are TRBV5-4 and TRBJ2-2, with 7 nucleotides matching TRBD1. J gave up 6 bases and V 3 bases, and 5 bases lay outside the gene matches. This CDR3 has 14 residues. From germline, CDR1 is SGHNT and CDR2 YYREEE (reference sequence). This CDR3 reads CASSSDRWAGELFF. The DNA for the CDR3 is TGTGCCAGCAGCTCGGACAGGTGGGCCGGGGAGCTGTTTTTT.

This sequence joins TRBV11-2 and TRBJ2-1; 8 bases agree with TRBD2. V dropped 5 bases and J dropped 0; count of bases not matched to a gene: 15. CDR1 SGHAT and CDR2 FQNNGV come from the germline V gene. This CDR3 is built from 19 residues. CDR3 DNA sequence: TGTGCCAGCAGCGAAGCCGGGACTAGGGGTCATAGCTCCTACAATGAGCAGTTCTTC. Amino acids: CASSEAGTRGHSSYNEQFF.

V and J are TRBV5-1 and TRBJ2-7; D perhaps matches TRBD2 (6 bases). Germline values: CDR1 SGHRS, CDR2 YFSETQ. The V gene lost 6 bases and the J gene lost 4 bases, with 14 bases spanning the gap. The CDR3 has 13 amino acids. CDR3 sequence (DNA): TGCGCCAGCAACGACGGGAGTGCATACGAGCAGTACTTC. It yields the protein CASNDGSAYEQYF.

The chain uses TRBV6-5 and TRBJ1-4, with D possibly matching TRBD1 (5 bases). This CDR3 contains 14 residues. V lost 4 bases, J lost 8 bases, and 14 bases lay in between. Germline loops: CDR1 MNHEY, CDR2 SVGAGI. The CDR3 DNA reads as TGTGCCAGCAGTTCCAGGAGGGGCGAAGAAAAACTGTTTTTT. It translates to CASSSRRGEEKLFF.